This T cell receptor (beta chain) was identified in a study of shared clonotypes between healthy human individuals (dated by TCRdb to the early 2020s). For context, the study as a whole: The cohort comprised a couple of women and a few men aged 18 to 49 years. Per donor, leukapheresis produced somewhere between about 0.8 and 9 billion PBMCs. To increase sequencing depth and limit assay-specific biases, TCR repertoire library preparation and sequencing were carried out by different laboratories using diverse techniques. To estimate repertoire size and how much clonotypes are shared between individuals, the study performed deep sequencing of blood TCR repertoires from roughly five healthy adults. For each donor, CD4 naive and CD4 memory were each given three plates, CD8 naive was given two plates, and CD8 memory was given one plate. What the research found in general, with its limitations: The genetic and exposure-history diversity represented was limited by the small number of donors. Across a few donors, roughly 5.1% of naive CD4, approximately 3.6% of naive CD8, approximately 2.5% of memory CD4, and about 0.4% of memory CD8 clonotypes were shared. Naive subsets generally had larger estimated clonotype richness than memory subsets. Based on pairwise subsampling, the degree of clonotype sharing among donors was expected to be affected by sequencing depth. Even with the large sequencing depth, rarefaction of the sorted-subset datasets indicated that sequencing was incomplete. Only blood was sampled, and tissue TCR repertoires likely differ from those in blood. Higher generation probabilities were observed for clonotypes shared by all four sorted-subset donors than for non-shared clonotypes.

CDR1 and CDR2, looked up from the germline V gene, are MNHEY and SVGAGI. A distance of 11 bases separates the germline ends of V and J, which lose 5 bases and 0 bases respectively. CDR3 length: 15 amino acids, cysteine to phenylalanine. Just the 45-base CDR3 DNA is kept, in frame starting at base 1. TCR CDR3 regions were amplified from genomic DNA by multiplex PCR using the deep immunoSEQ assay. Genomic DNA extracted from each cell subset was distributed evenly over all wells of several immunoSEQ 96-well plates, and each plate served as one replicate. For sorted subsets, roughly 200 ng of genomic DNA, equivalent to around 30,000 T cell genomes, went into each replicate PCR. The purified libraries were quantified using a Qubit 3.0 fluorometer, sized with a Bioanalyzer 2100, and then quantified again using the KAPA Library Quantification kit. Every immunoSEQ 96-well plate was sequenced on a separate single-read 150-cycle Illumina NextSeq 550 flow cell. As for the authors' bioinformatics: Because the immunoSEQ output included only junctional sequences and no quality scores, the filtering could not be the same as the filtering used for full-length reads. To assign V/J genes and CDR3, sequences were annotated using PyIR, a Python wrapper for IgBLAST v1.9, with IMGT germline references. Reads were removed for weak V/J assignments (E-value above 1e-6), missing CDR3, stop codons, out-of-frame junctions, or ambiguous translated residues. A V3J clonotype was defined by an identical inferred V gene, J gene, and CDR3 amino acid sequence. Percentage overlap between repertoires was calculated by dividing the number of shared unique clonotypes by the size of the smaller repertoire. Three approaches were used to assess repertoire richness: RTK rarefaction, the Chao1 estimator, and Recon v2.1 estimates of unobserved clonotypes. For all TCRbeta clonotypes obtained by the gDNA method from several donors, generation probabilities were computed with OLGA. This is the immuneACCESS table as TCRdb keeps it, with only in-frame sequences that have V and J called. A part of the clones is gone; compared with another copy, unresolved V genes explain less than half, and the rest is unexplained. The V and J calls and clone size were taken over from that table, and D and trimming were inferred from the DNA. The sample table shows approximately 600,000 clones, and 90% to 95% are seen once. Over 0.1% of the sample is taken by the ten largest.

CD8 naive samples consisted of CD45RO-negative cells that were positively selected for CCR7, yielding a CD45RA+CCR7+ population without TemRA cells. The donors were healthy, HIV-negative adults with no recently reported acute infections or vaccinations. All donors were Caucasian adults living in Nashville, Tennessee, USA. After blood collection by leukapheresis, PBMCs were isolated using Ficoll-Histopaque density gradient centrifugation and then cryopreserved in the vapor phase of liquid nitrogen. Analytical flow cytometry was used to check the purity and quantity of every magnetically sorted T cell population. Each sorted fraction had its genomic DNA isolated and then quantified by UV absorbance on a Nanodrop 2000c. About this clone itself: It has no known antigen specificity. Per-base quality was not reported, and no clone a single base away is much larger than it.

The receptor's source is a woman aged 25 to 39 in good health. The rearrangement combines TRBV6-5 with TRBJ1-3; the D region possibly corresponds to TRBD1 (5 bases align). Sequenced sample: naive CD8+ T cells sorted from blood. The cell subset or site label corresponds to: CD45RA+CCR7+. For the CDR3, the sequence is CASSPITGSGNTIYF. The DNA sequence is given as TGTGCCAGCAGTCCGATCACAGGCTCTGGAAACACCATATATTTT.